This TCR beta chain stems from a study of Ad26.COV2.S vaccination and SARS-CoV-2 variants. Treatment indicated: some 20 received Ad26.COV2.S at low or high dose, single or two shots; 5 received placebo; per-sample allocation not given. The study sampled participants on day 63 after the first vaccine or placebo injection. Clones were read by immunoSEQ multiplex PCR, and TCRdb kept only the in-frame ones, dropping some. This table holds 250,000 or so clones, roughly 85% found once. This material consisted of peripheral blood, taken in a trial of Ad26.COV2.S vaccine versus placebo. The receptor was derived from a person between 18 and 60 years old who received the Ad26.COV2.S COVID-19 vaccine or a placebo.

This CDR3 reads CASSPGDREGELFF. Here the CDR3 DNA reads TGTGCCAGCAGCCCGGGGGATCGGGAGGGGGAGCTGTTTTTT. The chain joins TRBV3-1 (or the pseudogene TRBV3-2) to TRBJ2-2; a weak D match, TRBD2 (6 bases). This CDR3 is 14 amino acids long. V dropped 4 bases and J dropped 8 bases, with 14 bases sitting between them. Germline V CDR1 and CDR2: LGHDT, YNNKEL (reference sequence).